A selection of T cell receptor beta chains follows, all from one sample in a study of T-cell reconstitution after alpha-beta-depleted transplantation in children. TCRdb itself ran the PCR reads through MiXCR, one entry per CDR3 protein. The repertoire has about 300,000 distinct CDR3 sequences, around 10% of them found once; the top ten carry approximately 7%. Sequenced here: PBMCs, sampled before TCRalphabeta/CD19-depleted stem cell transplant. These receptors were collected from a boy in the first two years of life with acute myeloid leukemia, due to receive a stem cell transplant. The CDR3 runs from the conserved cysteine through the conserved F or W. Each record gives: CDR3 length, J gene, V gene, CDR3 protein.

15 TRBJ2-7 TRBV12-3/TRBV12-4 CASSSDQPSYYEQYF
14 TRBJ1-1 TRBV12-3/TRBV12-4 CASSPYRENTEAFF
15 TRBJ2-6 TRBV12-3/TRBV12-4 CASSFGGPGANVLTF
19 TRBJ1-6 TRBV6-4 CASSNRGTGARARNSPLHF
13 TRBJ2-7 TRBV3-1 CASSQEMGGEQYF
15 TRBJ2-3 TRBV5-4 CASSHVRTATDTQYF
12 TRBJ2-7 TRBV28 CASSPTFREQYF
15 TRBJ2-1 TRBV7-2 CASEKGGAVANEQFF
16 TRBJ1-1 TRBV6-5 CASSYSQRATGQAAFF
16 TRBJ2-7 TRBV7-2 CASSGRTSGRSYEQYF
12 TRBJ2-5 TRBV20-1 CSDQSGGETQYF
15 TRBJ2-1 TRBV11-2 CASSSPGQGNNEQFF
14 TRBJ2-1 TRBV7-3 CASSPNRGYNEQFF
12 TRBJ2-2 TRBV27 CASTSSTGELFF
16 TRBJ1-2 TRBV3-1 CASSQGMFGGFYGYTF
14 TRBJ2-1 TRBV15 CATSREAAYNEQFF
15 TRBJ1-6 TRBV28 CASSFPQGGYSPLHF
14 TRBJ1-4 TRBV7-2 CASRPGQLNEKLFF
13 TRBJ1-5 TRBV29-1 CSVGGGQHQPQHF
13 TRBJ2-7 TRBV7-9 CASSLADTYEQYF
13 TRBJ2-5 TRBV5-1 CASRGLAGETQYF
13 TRBJ1-1 TRBV19 CASSMDRDTEAFF
10 TRBJ2-5 TRBV2 CASSQRTQYF
14 TRBJ2-5 TRBV5-1 CASSLYPGRETQYF